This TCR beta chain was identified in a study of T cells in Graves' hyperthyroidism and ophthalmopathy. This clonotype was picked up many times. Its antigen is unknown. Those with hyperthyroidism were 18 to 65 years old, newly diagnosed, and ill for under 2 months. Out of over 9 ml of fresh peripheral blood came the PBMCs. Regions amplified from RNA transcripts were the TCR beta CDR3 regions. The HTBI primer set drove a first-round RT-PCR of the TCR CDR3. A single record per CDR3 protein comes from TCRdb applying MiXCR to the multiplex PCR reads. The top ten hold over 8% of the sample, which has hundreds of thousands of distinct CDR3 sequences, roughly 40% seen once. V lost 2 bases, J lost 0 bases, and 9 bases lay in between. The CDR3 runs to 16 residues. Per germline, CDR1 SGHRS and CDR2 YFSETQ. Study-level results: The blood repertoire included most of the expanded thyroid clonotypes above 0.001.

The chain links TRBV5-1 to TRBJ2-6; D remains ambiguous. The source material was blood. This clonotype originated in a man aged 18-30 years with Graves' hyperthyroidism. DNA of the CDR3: TGCGCCAGCAGCTTCACGGCTAGCTCTGGGGCCAACGTCCTGACTTTC. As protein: CASSFTASSGANVLTF.